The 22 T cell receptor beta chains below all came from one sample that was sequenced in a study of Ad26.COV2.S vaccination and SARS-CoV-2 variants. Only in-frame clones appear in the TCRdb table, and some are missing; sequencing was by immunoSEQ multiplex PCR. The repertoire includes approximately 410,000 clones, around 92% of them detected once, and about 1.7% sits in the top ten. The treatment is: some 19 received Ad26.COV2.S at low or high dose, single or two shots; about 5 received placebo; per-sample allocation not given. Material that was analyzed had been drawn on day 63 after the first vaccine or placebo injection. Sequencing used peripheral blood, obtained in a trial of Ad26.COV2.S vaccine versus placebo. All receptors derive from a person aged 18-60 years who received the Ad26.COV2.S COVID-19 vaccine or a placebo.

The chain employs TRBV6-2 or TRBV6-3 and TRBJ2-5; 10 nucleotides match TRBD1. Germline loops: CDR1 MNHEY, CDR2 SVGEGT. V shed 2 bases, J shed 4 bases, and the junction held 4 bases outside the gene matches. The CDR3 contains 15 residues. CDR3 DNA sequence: TGTGCCAGCAGTTACCCGAGGGACAGGGGAGAGACCCAGTACTTC. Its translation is CASSYPRDRGETQYF.

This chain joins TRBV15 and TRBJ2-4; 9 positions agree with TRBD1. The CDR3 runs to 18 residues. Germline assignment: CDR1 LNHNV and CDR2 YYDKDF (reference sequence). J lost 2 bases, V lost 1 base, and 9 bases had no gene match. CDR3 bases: TGTGCCACCAGCAGAGCCGGCGGGACAGGGTCTCCCAAAAACATTCAGTACTTC. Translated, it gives CATSRAGGTGSPKNIQYF.

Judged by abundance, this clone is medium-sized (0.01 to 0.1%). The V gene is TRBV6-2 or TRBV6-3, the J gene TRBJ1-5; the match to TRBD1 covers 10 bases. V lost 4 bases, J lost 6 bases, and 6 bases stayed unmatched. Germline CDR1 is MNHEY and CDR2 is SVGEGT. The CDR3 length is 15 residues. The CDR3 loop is CASSSGTGDSQPQHF. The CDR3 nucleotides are TGTGCCAGCAGTTCCGGGACAGGGGACTCTCAGCCCCAGCATTTT.

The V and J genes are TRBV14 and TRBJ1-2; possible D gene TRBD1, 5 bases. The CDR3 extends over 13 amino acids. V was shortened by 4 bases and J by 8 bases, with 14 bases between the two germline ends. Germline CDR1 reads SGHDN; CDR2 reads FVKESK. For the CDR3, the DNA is TGTGCCAGCAGCCTTGCAGGGTATTGGGGCTACACCTTC. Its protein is CASSLAGYWGYTF.

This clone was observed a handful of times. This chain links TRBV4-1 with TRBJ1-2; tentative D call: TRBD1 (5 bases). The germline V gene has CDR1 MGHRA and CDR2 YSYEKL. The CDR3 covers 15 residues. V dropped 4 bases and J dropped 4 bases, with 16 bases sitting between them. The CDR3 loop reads CASSPLAGITYGYTF. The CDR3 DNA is TGCGCCAGCAGCCCCCTGGCAGGGATTACCTATGGCTACACCTTC.

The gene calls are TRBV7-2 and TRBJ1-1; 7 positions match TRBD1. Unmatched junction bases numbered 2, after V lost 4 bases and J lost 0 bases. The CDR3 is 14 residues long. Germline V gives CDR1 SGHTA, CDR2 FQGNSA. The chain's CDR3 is CASSSDRLNTEAFF. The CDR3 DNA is TGTGCCAGCAGCTCGGACAGGCTGAACACTGAAGCTTTCTTT.

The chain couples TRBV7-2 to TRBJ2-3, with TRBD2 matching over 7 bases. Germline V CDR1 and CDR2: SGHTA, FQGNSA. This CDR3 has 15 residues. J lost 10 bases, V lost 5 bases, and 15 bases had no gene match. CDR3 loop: CASSRDSTHRGAQYF. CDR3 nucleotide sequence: TGTGCCAGCAGCCGGGACTCGACGCACCGGGGGGCGCAGTATTTT.

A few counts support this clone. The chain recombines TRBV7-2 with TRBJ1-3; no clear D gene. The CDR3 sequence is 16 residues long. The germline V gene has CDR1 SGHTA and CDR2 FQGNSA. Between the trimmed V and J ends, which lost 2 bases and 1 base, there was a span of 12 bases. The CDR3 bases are TGTGCCAGCAGCTTATCGCACACTTCATCTGGAAACACCATATATTTT. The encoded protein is CASSLSHTSSGNTIYF.

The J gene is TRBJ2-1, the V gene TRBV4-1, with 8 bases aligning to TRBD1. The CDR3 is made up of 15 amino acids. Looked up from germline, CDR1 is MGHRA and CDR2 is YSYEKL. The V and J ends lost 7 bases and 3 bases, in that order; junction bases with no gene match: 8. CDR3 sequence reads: CASTSLGQGYNEQFF. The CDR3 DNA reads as TGCGCCAGCACCTCATTAGGACAGGGCTACAATGAGCAGTTCTTC.

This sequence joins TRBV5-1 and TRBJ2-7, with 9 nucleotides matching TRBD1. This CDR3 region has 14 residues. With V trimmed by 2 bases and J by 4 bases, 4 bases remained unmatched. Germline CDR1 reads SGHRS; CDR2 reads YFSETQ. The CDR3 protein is CASSLPTGGYEQYF. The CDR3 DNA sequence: TGCGCCAGCAGCTTACCGACAGGGGGATACGAGCAGTACTTC.

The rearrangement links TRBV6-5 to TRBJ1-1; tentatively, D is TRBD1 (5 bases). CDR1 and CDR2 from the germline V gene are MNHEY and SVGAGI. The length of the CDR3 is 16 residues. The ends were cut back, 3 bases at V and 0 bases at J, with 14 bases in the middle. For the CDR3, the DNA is TGTGCCAGCAGTTATGGCTGGGGCTCCGTGAACACTGAAGCTTTCTTT. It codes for CASSYGWGSVNTEAFF.

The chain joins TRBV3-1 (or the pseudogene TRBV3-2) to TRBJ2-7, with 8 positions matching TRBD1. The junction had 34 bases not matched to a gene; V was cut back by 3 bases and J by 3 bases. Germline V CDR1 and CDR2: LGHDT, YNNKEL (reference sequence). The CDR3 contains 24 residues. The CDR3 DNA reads TGTGCCAGCAGCCACCCTCAGCCCAATACGAGACAGGGGTTAACCCTCTCTCGGGGCTACGAGCAGTACTTC. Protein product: CASSHPQPNTRQGLTLSRGYEQYF.

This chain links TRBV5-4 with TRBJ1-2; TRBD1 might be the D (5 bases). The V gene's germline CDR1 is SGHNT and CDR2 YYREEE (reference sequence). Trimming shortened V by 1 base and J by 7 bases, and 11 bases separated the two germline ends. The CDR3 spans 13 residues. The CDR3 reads CASSLFRAGGYTF. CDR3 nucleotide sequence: TGTGCCAGCAGCTTGTTCAGGGCCGGTGGCTACACCTTC.

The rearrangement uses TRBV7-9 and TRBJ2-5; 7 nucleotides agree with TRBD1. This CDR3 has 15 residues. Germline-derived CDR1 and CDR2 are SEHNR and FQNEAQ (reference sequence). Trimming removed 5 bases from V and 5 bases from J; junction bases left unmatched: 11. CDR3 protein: CASSLVKGAGETQYF. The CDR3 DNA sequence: TGTGCCAGCAGCCTGGTAAAGGGGGCAGGGGAGACCCAGTACTTC. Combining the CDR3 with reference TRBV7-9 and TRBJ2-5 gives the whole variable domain DTGVSQNPRHKITKRGQNVTFRCDPISEHNRLYWYRQTLGQGPEFLTYFQNEAQLEKSRLLSDRFSAERPKGSFSTLEIQRTEQGDSAMYLCASSLVKGAGETQYFGPGTRLLVL.

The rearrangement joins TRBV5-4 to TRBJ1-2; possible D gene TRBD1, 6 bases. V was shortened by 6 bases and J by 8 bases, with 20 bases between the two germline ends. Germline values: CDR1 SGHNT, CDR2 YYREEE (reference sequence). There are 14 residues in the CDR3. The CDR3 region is CASTLERGHLGYTF. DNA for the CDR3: TGTGCCAGCACCCTAGAGAGGGGACATCTCGGCTACACCTTC.

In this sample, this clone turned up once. CDR3 DNA: TGTGCCAGCAGTTTGCAGGGGAACTATGGCTACACCTTC. Amino acids: CASSLQGNYGYTF. The rearrangement joins TRBV12-3 or TRBV12-4 to TRBJ1-2; tentatively, D is TRBD1 (6 bases). The CDR3 runs 13 residues. The ends were cut back, 3 bases at V and 2 bases at J, with 7 bases in the middle.

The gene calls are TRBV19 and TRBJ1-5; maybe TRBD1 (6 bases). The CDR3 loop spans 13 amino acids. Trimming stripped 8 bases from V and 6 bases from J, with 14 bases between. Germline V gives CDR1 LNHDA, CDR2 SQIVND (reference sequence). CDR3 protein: CASEENRAQPQHF. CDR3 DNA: TGTGCCAGTGAAGAAAACAGGGCTCAGCCCCAGCATTTT.

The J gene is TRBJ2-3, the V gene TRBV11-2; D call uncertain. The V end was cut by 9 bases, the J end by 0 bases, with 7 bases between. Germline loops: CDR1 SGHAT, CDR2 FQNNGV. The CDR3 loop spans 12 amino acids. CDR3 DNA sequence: TGTGCCAGTCGTTTTAGCACAGATACGCAGTATTTT. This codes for CASRFSTDTQYF.

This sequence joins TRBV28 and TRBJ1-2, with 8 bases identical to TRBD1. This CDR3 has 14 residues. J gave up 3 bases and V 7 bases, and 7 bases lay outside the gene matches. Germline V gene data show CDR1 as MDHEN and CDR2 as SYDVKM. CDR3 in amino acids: CASKDRGLYYGYTF. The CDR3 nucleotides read TGTGCCAGCAAAGACAGGGGTTTGTACTATGGCTACACCTTC.

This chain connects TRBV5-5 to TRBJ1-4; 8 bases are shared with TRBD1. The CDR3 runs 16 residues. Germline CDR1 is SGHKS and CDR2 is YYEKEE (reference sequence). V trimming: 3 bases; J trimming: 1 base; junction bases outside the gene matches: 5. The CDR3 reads CASSSGTGQTNEKLFF. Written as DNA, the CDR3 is TGTGCCAGCAGCTCAGGGACAGGACAAACTAATGAAAAACTGTTTTTT.

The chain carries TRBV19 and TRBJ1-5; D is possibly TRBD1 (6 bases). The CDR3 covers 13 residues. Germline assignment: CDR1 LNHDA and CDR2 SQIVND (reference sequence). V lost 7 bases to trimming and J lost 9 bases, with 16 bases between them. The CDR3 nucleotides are TGTGCCAGTAATTCAAGGGGGGTTTGGCCCCAGCATTTT. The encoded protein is CASNSRGVWPQHF.

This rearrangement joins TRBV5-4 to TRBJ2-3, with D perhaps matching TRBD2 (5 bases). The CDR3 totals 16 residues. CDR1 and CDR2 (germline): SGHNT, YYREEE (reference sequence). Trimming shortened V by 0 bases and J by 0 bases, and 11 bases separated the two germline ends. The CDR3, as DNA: TGTGCCAGCAGCTTGGGTGCGGGTACTAGCACAGATACGCAGTATTTT. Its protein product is CASSLGAGTSTDTQYF.